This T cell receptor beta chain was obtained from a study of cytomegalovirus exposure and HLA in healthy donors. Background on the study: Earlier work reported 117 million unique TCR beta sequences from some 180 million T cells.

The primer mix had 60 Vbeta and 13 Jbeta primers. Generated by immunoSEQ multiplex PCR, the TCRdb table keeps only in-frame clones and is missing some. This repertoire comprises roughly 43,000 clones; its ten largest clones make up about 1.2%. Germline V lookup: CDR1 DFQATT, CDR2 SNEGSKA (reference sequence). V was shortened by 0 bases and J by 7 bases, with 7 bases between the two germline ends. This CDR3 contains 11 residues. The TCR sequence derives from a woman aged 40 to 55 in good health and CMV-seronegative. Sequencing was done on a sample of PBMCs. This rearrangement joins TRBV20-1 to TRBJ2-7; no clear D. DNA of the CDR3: TGCAGTGCTAGAGAAAGCGCGGAGCAGTACTTC. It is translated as CSARESAEQYF.